This entry describes one TCR beta chain. As yet, its antigen is unknown. The data were taken from a study of T-cell memory formation after mild COVID-19. The study, taken as a whole, reports: Pre-infection memory showed some responding clones, and this suggested that cross-reactive memory joined. Clones that contracted from day 15 to 85 were balanced CD4/CD8, while later expanders leaned CD4+. Contracting CD4+ clones were located mainly in CM and EM, and CD8+ clones in EMRA.

Germline loops: CDR1 SGDLS, CDR2 YYNGEE. The CDR3 runs 15 residues. V was pared by 4 bases and J by 3 bases, with 13 bases between. One entry per CDR3 protein, called by TCRdb with MiXCR from the 5' RACE reads. The sample contains 110,000 or so distinct CDR3 sequences, about a fifth of which appear only once. The TCR originated in a man younger than 35 who had mild COVID-19 (a few samples of this study predate the infection). Cell type and time point are not known. Sequenced sample: PBMCs or a T cell subset sorted from them (not recorded which). This sequence joins TRBV9 and TRBJ2-2; tentatively, D is TRBD2 (6 bases). The CDR3 reads CASSTRDFHTGELFF. The CDR3 nucleotides are TGTGCCAGCAGCACCCGGGACTTTCACACCGGGGAGCTGTTTTTT.